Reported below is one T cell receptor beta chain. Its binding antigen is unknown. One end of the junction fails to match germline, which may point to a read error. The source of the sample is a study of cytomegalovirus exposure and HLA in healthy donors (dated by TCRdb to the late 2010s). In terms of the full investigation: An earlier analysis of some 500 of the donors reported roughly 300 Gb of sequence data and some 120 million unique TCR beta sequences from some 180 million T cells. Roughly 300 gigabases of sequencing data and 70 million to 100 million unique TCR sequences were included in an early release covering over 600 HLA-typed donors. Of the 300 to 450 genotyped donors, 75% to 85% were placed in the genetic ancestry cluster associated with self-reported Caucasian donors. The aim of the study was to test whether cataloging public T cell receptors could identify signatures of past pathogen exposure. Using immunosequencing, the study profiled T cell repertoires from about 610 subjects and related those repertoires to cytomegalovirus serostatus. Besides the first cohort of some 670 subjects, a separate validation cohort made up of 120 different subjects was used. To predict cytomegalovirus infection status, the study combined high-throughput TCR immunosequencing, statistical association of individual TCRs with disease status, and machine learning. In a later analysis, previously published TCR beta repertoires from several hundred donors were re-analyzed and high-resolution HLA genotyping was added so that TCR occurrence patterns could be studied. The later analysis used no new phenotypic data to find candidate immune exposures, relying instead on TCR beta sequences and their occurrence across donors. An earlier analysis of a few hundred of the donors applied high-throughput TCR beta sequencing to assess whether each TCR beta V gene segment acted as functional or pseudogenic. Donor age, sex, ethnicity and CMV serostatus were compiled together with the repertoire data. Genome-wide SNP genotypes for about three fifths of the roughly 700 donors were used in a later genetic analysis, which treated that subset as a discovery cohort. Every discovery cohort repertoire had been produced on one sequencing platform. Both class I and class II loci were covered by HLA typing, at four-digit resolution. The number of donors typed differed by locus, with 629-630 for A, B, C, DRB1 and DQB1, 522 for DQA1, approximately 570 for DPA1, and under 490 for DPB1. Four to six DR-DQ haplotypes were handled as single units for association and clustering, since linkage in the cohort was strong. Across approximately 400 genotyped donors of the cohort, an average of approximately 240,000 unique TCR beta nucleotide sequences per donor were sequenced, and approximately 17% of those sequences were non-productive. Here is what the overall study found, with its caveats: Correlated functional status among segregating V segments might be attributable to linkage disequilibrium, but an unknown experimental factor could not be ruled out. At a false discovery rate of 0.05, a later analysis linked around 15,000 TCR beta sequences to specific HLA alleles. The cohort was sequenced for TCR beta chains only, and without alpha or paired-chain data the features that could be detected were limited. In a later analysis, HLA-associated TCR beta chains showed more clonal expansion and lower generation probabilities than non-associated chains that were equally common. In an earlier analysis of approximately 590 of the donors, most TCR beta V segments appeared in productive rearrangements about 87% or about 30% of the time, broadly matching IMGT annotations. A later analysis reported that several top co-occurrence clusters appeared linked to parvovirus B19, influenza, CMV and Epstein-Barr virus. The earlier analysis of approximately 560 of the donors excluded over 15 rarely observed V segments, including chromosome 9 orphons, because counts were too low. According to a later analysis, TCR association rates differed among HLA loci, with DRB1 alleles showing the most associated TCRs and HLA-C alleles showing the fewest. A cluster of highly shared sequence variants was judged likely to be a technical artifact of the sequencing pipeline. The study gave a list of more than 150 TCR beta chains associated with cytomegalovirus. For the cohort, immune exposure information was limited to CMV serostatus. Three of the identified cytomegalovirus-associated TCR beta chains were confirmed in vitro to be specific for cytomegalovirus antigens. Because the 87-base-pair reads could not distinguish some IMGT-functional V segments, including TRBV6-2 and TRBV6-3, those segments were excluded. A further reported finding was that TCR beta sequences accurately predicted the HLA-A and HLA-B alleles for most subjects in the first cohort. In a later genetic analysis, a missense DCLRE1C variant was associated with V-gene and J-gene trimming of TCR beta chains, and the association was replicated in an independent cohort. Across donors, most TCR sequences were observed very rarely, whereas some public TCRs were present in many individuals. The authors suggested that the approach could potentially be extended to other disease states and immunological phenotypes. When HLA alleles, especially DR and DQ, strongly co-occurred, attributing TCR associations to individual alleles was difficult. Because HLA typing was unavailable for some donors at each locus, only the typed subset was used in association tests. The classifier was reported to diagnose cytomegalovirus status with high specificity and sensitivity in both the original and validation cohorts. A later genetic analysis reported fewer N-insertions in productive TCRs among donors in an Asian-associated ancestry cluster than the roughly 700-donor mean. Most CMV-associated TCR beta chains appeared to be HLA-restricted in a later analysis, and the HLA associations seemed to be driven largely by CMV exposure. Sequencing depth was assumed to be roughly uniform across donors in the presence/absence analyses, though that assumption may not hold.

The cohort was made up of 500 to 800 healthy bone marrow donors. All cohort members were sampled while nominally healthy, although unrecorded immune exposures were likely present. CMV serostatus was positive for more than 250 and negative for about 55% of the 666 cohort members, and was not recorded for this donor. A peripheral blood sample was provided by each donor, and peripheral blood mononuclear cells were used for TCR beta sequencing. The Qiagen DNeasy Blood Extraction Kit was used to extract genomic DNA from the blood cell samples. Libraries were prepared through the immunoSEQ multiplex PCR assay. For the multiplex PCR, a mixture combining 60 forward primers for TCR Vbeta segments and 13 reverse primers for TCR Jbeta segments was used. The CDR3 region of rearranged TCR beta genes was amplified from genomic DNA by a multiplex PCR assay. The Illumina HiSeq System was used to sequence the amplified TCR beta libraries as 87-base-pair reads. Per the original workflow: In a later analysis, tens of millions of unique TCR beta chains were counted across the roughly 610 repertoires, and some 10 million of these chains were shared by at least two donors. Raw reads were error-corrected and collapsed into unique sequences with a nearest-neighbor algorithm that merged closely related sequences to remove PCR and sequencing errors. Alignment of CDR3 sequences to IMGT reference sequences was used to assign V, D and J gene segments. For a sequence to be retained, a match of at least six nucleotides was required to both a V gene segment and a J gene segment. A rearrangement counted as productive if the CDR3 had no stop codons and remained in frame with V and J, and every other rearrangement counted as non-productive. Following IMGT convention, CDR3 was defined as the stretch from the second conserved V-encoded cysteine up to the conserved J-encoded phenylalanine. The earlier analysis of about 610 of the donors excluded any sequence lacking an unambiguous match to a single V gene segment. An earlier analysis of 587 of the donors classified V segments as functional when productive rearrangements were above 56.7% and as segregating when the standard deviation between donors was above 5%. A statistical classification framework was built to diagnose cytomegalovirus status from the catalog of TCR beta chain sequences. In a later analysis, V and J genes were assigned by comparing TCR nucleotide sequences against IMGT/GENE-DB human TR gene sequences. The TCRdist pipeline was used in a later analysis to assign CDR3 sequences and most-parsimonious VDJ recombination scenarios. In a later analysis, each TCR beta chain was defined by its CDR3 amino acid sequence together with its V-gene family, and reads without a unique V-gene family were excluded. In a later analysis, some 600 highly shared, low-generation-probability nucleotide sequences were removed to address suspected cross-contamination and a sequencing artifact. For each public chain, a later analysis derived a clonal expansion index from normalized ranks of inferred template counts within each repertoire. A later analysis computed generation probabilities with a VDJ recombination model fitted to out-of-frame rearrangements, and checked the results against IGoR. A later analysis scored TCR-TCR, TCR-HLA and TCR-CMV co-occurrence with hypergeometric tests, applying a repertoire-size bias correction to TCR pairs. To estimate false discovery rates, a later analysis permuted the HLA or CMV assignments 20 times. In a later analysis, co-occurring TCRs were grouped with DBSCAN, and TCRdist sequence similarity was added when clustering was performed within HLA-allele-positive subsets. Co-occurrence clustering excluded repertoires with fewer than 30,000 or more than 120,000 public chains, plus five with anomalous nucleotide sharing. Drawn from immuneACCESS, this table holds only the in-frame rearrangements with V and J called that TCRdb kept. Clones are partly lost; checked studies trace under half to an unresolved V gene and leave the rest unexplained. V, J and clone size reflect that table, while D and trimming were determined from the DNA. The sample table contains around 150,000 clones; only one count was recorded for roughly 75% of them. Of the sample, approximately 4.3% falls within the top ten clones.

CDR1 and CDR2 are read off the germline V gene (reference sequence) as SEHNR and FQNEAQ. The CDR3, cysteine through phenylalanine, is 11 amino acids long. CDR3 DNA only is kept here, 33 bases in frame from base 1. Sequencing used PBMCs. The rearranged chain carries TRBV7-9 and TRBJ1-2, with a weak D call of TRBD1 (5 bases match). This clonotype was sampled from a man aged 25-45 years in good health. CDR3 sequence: CSSSSLGLQPF. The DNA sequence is TGTTCCAGCAGCTCACTGGGGCTGCAGCCTTTC.